The 16 T cell receptor beta chains presented below share a single source sample, sequenced in a study of cytomegalovirus exposure and HLA in healthy donors. Method: immunoSEQ multiplex PCR; TCRdb's copy keeps in-frame clones and lacks some. The table has approximately 220,000 clones, about nine tenths seen once. The sample comprised PBMCs. Receptors originate from a woman under 30 in good health and CMV-seronegative.

The chain employs TRBV10-3 and TRBJ2-3, with TRBD1 matching over 7 bases. The length of the CDR3 is 14 residues. V shed 3 bases and J 4 bases; nucleotides not matched to a gene: 4. Germline CDR1 is ENHRY and CDR2 is SYGVKD. The DNA for the CDR3 is TGTGCCATCAGTGAAGGGGGCGGTGCAGATACGCAGTATTTT. Its translation: CAISEGGGADTQYF.

The chain carries TRBV11-2 and TRBJ2-7; unclear D gene. The CDR3 is 11 amino acids. The germline gives CDR1 SGHAT, CDR2 FQNNGV. The V and J ends lost 5 bases and 6 bases respectively, with 8 bases between them. CDR3 residues: CASSLASEQYF. The DNA for the CDR3 is TGTGCCAGCAGCCTCGCGTCCGAGCAGTACTTC.

The chain is built from TRBV7-2 and TRBJ2-1; maybe TRBD2 (6 bases). This CDR3 spans 14 amino acids. Between the trimmed V and J ends, which lost 5 bases and 3 bases, there was a span of 11 bases. Germline values: CDR1 SGHTA, CDR2 FQGNSA. CDR3 nucleotides: TGTGCCAGCAGCACCCAGACTAGCTACAATGAGCAGTTCTTC. Its translation is CASSTQTSYNEQFF.

Points on this clone: A read error may produce the germline difference seen at one junction end. The gene calls are TRBV7-7 and TRBJ2-5; perhaps TRBD2 as D (6 bases). CDR3 length equals 14 residues. Germline V lookup: CDR1 SSHAT, CDR2 FNYEAQ (reference sequence). The CDR3 DNA is TGTGCTAGCAGCTCCCCGACTAGTCGGGAGACCCAGTACTTC. It yields the protein CASSSPTSRETQYF. Full variable domain (missing parts from reference TRBV7-7 and TRBJ2-5): GAGVSQSPRYKVTKRGQDVTLRCDPISSHATLYWYQQALGQGPEFLTYFNYEAQPDKSGLPSDRFSAERPEGSISTLTIQRTEQRDSAMYRCASSSPTSRETQYFGPGTRLLVL.

This clone was observed a single time. V is TRBV10-3 and J is TRBJ2-7, with TRBD1 matching 9 bases. CDR1 and CDR2 (germline): ENHRY, SYGVKD. The CDR3 contains 15 residues. The V gene end was trimmed by 3 bases and the J gene end by 2 bases; junction bases not matched to a gene: 5. DNA of the CDR3: TGTGCCATCAGTGAAGGGGACAGGGTCACCTACGAGCAGTACTTC. This gives the protein CAISEGDRVTYEQYF.

This chain links TRBV28 with TRBJ2-3; a possible D gene is TRBD2 (5 bases). The CDR3 is 16 residues long. The V gene lost 0 bases and the J gene lost 6 bases, with 16 bases spanning the gap. CDR1 MDHEN and CDR2 SYDVKM come from the germline V gene. The CDR3: CASSLCRRTLDDTQYF. CDR3 nucleotides: TGTGCCAGCAGTTTATGCCGGCGGACTCTCGACGATACGCAGTATTTT.

The chain joins TRBV5-4 to TRBJ1-2; weak D call: TRBD1 (5 bases). With 0 bases removed from V and 1 base from J, the gap between germline ends came to 10 bases. CDR1 is SGHNT, CDR2 YYREEE, per germline (reference sequence). CDR3 length equals 15 residues. In DNA, the CDR3 is TGTGCCAGCAGCTTGGGGGGCAGAAATAACTATGGCTACACCTTC. As protein: CASSLGGRNNYGYTF.

The chain employs TRBV30 and TRBJ1-1; D may be TRBD1 (6 bases). The CDR3 runs 13 residues. CDR1 GTSNPN and CDR2 SVGIG come from the germline V gene (reference sequence). Trimming removed 2 bases at V and 6 bases at J, with 13 bases between. The CDR3, as DNA: TGTGCCTGGAGTCGGGGGGCGCCCGCTGAAGCTTTCTTT. This codes for CAWSRGAPAEAFF. The complete variable domain, with remaining parts taken from reference TRBV30 and TRBJ1-1, reads SQTIHQWPATLVQPVGSPLSLECTVEGTSNPNLYWYRQAAGRGLQLLFYSVGIGQISSEVPQNLSASRPQDRQFILSSKKLLLSDSGFYLCAWSRGAPAEAFFGQGTRLTVV.

In this sample, this clone turned up once. The gene calls are TRBV5-6 and TRBJ2-5; 7 bases align to TRBD2. V lost 4 bases, J lost 4 bases, and 13 bases stayed unmatched. Per the germline V gene, CDR1 is SGHDT and CDR2 is YYEEEE. The length of the CDR3 is 16 residues. In DNA form, the CDR3 reads TGTGCCAGCAGCCCCCGAGCGGGACTCCTTGGAGAGACCCAGTACTTC. This encodes CASSPRAGLLGETQYF.

The V and J genes are TRBV7-6 and TRBJ2-6, with 7 nucleotides matching TRBD1. The CDR3 runs to 16 residues. The V and J ends lost 1 base and 2 bases, in that order; junction bases with no gene match: 2. In germline, CDR1 is SGHVS, CDR2 FNYEAQ. Here the CDR3 reads CASSLGGGAGANVLTF. The CDR3 nucleotides read TGTGCCAGCAGCTTAGGAGGGGGCGCTGGGGCCAACGTCCTGACTTTC.

CDR3 amino acids: CASSERGFGNTIYF. The CDR3 DNA sequence: TGTGCCAGCAGTGAAAGGGGTTTTGGAAACACCATATATTTT. The V and J genes are TRBV6-1 and TRBJ1-3, with a weak D call TRBD1 (5 bases). This CDR3 contains 14 residues. The V end was cut by 2 bases, the J end by 3 bases, with 8 bases between. In germline, CDR1 is MNHNS, CDR2 SASEGT.

The V call is TRBV11-2, the J call TRBJ2-1; 10 nucleotides agree with TRBD2. Germline trimming cut 5 bases from V and 2 bases from J; bases unmatched to any gene: 9. Germline V gives CDR1 SGHAT, CDR2 FQNNGV. The CDR3 runs 17 residues. CDR3 coding DNA: TGTGCCAGCAGCCCACATAAAAGCGGGAGGGCCTACAATGAGCAGTTCTTC. Its translation is CASSPHKSGRAYNEQFF. Supplemented by reference TRBV11-2 and TRBJ2-1, the full variable domain reads EAGVAQSPRYKIIEKRQSVAFWCNPISGHATLYWYQQILGQGPKLLIQFQNNGVVDDSQLPKDRFSAERLKGVDSTLKIQPAKLEDSAVYLCASSPHKSGRAYNEQFFGPGTRLTVL.

The chain has TRBV15 and TRBJ2-3; 11 bases line up with TRBD2. V shed 4 bases and J 0 bases; nucleotides not matched to a gene: 3. The CDR3 is made up of 16 amino acids. Germline-derived CDR1 and CDR2 are LNHNV and YYDKDF (reference sequence). The CDR3 DNA reads TGTGCCACCAGCAAAAGACTAGCGGGAAGCACAGATACGCAGTATTTT. This codes for CATSKRLAGSTDTQYF.

The chain couples TRBV6-5 to TRBJ2-7; TRBD2 aligns across 7 bases. Trimming cost V 6 bases and J 5 bases; bases outside gene matches: 13. Per the germline V gene, CDR1 is MNHEY and CDR2 is SVGAGI. CDR3 length: 15 amino acids. CDR3 in DNA: TGTGCCAGCAGAGTGACTAGCATGGGGCGAAACGAGCAGTACTTC. It yields the protein CASRVTSMGRNEQYF.

This chain links TRBV7-2 with TRBJ1-1, with 11 nucleotides matching TRBD1. J lost 5 bases, V lost 2 bases, and 4 bases had no gene match. The germline gives CDR1 SGHTA, CDR2 FQGNSA. CDR3 length: 15 amino acids. CDR3 loop: CASSLQGTGGTEAFF. The CDR3, as DNA: TGTGCCAGCAGCTTACAGGGGACAGGGGGAACTGAAGCTTTCTTT.

This clone was seen a handful of times. The rearrangement joins TRBV28 to TRBJ2-7, with D possibly TRBD2 on 6 matching bases. Germline V gene data show CDR1 as MDHEN and CDR2 as SYDVKM. This CDR3 contains 16 residues. Trimming left V 3 bases short and J 1 base short, with 16 bases between. Here the CDR3 DNA reads TGTGCCAGCAGTTTCCCCCCTCTGACTAGATCCTACGAGCAGTACTTC. Amino acid sequence: CASSFPPLTRSYEQYF.